The entry below gives a single T cell receptor beta chain sequence along with its context. The target antigen is unknown. These data are taken from a study of tumor-infiltrating lymphocytes in localized non-small cell lung cancer. In the study overall: Resected tumor was paired with non-adjacent uninvolved lung from the same patient. Study-wide points: IM1 and IM2 tumors showed no difference in T-cell fraction. Technical variation could not be separated from intratumor heterogeneity here.

Germline V gene lookup returns CDR1 LNHNV and CDR2 YYDKDF (reference sequence). This CDR3 is 15 amino acids long. J gave up 11 bases and V 1 base, and 4 bases lay outside the gene matches. Sequencing was performed with immunoSEQ multiplex PCR; in TCRdb, only in-frame clones are kept and a portion is missing. The sample has some 15,000 clones; roughly four fifths are singletons. Sequenced input: lung tumor tissue. This TCR was recovered from a human donor with non-small cell lung cancer. The rearrangement links TRBV15 to TRBJ2-1, with 14 bases aligning to TRBD2. CDR3 DNA: TGTGCCACCAGCAGAGGGGGGACTAGCGGGAGTCAGCAGTTCTTC. It specifies CATSRGGTSGSQQFF.